This entry lists 21 T cell receptor beta chains sequenced from one sample in a study of T cell responses to AZD1222 COVID-19 vaccine. Some clones are missing from TCRdb's copy, which holds only in-frame ones; the method was immunoSEQ multiplex PCR. The sample carries over 130,000 clones, approximately 90% recorded once. This material consisted of peripheral blood, taken 28 days after the second AZD1222 dose. These receptors all come from an adult who received the AZD1222 COVID-19 vaccine.

The chain carries TRBV19 and TRBJ1-2; 8 nucleotides align to TRBD1. From germline, CDR1 is LNHDA and CDR2 SQIVND (reference sequence). The CDR3 sequence is 14 residues long. V trimming: 6 bases; J trimming: 6 bases; junction bases outside the gene matches: 9. The chain's CDR3 is CASRKRTGSDGYTF. In nucleotides, the CDR3 is TGTGCCAGTAGGAAAAGGACAGGGAGCGATGGCTACACCTTC.

J is TRBJ1-2 and V is TRBV6-5, with TRBD1 matching over 7 bases. The V and J ends lost 6 bases and 3 bases, in that order; junction bases with no gene match: 4. CDR1 is MNHEY and CDR2 is SVGAGI in the germline V gene. This CDR3 is 13 amino acids long. CDR3 amino acids: CASSTTGDYGYTF. The CDR3 nucleotides are TGTGCCAGCAGCACCACAGGGGACTATGGCTACACCTTC.

This clone was counted a few times. The chain links TRBV5-1 to TRBJ1-2, with D unresolved. The CDR3 spans 15 residues. Germline loops: CDR1 SGHRS, CDR2 YFSETQ. V shed 7 bases and J shed 0 bases, with 16 bases lying between them. The CDR3 loop is CASRHITDANYGYTF. CDR3 sequence (DNA): TGCGCCAGCCGCCACATTACCGACGCTAACTATGGCTACACCTTC. The full variable domain, with the rest looked up from reference TRBV5-1 and TRBJ1-2, is KAGVTQTPRYLIKTRGQQVTLSCSPISGHRSVSWYQQTPGQGLQFLFEYFSETQRNKGNFPGRFSGRQFSNSRSEMNVSTLELGDSALYLCASRHITDANYGYTFGSGTRLTVV.

The chain couples TRBV7-9 to TRBJ2-5, with TRBD2 identical over 14 bases. From germline, CDR1 is SEHNR and CDR2 FQNEAQ (reference sequence). V lost 6 bases and J lost 4; bases outside the gene matches: 1. The length of the CDR3 is 14 residues. The CDR3 coding sequence is TGTGCCAGCAGGGGGACTAGCGGGGGAGAGACCCAGTACTTC. Translation: CASRGTSGGETQYF.

The V call is TRBV18, the J call TRBJ2-3; the match to TRBD2 covers 9 bases. Germline CDR1 and CDR2: KGHSH and LQKENI. Trimming cost V 4 bases and J 2 bases; bases outside gene matches: 7. The CDR3 totals 16 residues. CDR3 amino acids: CASSLIAGVNTDTQYF. DNA of the CDR3: TGTGCCAGCTCACTGATAGCGGGGGTAAACACAGATACGCAGTATTTT.

This clone was detected once. V and J are TRBV6-5 and TRBJ1-1; possibly TRBD1 for D (5 bases). With 6 bases removed from V and 4 bases from J, the gap between germline ends came to 12 bases. This CDR3 has 13 amino acids. Germline CDR1 MNHEY, CDR2 SVGAGI. The CDR3 DNA reads TGTGCCAGCAGATCCCAGCAGGGCACTGAAGCTTTCTTT. This codes for CASRSQQGTEAFF.

The J gene is TRBJ2-3, the V gene TRBV19; D gene uncertain. The CDR3 sequence is 12 residues long. Germline V gene lookup returns CDR1 LNHDA and CDR2 SQIVND (reference sequence). The V end lost 5 bases, the J end lost 4 bases, and 7 bases lay between the germline ends. The CDR3 DNA sequence: TGTGCCAGTAGTGGAAGATCAGATACGCAGTATTTT. Its translation is CASSGRSDTQYF. The full variable domain, in which reference TRBV19 and TRBJ2-3 provide the parts outside the CDR3, is DGGITQSPKYLFRKEGQNVTLSCEQNLNHDAMYWYRQDPGQGLRLIYYSQIVNDFQKGDIAEGYSVSREKKESFPLTVTSAQKNPTAFYLCASSGRSDTQYFGPGTRLTVL.

The count of this clone is one. The CDR3: CASSPPGWLGLENTGELFF. The CDR3 bases are TGTGCCAGCTCACCACCGGGGTGGTTGGGGCTCGAGAACACCGGGGAGCTGTTTTTT. The chain is built from TRBV18 and TRBJ2-2; maybe TRBD1 (5 bases). The V end lost 0 bases, the J end lost 1 base, and 18 bases lay between the germline ends. Germline CDR1 KGHSH, CDR2 LQKENI. This CDR3 region has 19 residues.

This sequence joins TRBV5-6 and TRBJ1-2; D is ambiguous. This CDR3 has 13 amino acids. V lost 1 base and J lost 2, with 6 bases in between. Germline lookup yields CDR1 SGHDT and CDR2 YYEEEE. CDR3 residues: CASSLRHNYGYTF. The CDR3 region has the DNA TGTGCCAGCAGCTTGCGCCACAACTATGGCTACACCTTC.

V usage is TRBV11-2 and J usage is TRBJ2-7, with 7 bases aligning to TRBD1. The CDR3 sequence is 14 residues long. Per the germline V gene, CDR1 is SGHAT and CDR2 is FQNNGV. V gave up 3 bases and J gave up 2 bases; unmatched junction bases: 4. The CDR3 region is CASSLRGRTYEQYF. CDR3 sequence (DNA): TGTGCCAGCAGCTTGAGGGGGCGTACCTACGAGCAGTACTTC.

The rearrangement uses TRBV19 and TRBJ2-5; weak D call: TRBD1 (6 bases). V dropped 6 bases and J dropped 2 bases, with 16 bases sitting between them. Per the germline V gene, CDR1 is LNHDA and CDR2 is SQIVND (reference sequence). CDR3 length equals 15 residues. The CDR3, as DNA: TGTGCCAGTAGCCAAGGGGGTTCAACGCAAGAGACCCAGTACTTC. Amino acid sequence: CASSQGGSTQETQYF. The full variable domain, rest sourced from reference TRBV19 and TRBJ2-5, is DGGITQSPKYLFRKEGQNVTLSCEQNLNHDAMYWYRQDPGQGLRLIYYSQIVNDFQKGDIAEGYSVSREKKESFPLTVTSAQKNPTAFYLCASSQGGSTQETQYFGPGTRLLVL.

CDR3 nucleotide sequence: TGTGCCACCAGCAGAGAGGTGGAGCAGTTCTTC. Translation gives CATSREVEQFF. The chain couples TRBV15 to TRBJ2-1; D ambiguous. CDR1 LNHNV and CDR2 YYDKDF come from the germline V gene (reference sequence). This CDR3 contains 11 residues. The ends were cut back, 0 bases at V and 10 bases at J, with 4 bases in the middle. The whole variable domain, remainder taken from reference TRBV15 and TRBJ2-1, is DAMVIQNPRYQVTQFGKPVTLSCSQTLNHNVMYWYQQKSSQAPKLLFHYYDKDFNNEADTPDNFQSRRPNTSFCFLDIRSPGLGDTAMYLCATSREVEQFFGPGTRLTVL.

This chain joins TRBV12-3 or TRBV12-4 and TRBJ1-6; D uncertain. V lost 7 bases and J 8 bases, leaving 12 bases between the germline ends. The length of the CDR3 is 13 residues. The CDR3 loop reads CASNQIGDSPLHF. The CDR3 DNA sequence: TGTGCCAGCAACCAGATCGGGGATTCACCCCTCCACTTT.

J is TRBJ2-7 and V is TRBV27; D is unresolved. The CDR3 has 16 residues. V lost 0 bases, J lost 3 bases, and 15 bases lay in between. Germline V CDR1 and CDR2: MNHEY, SMNVEV (reference sequence). The CDR3 coding sequence is TGTGCCAGCAGTTTATCGGCAGGCAGTCCCCACTACGAGCAGTACGTC. This gives the protein CASSLSAGSPHYEQYV.

This sequence joins TRBV5-8 and TRBJ1-5; D is ambiguous. Trimming shortened V by 0 bases and J by 6 bases, and 7 bases separated the two germline ends. The CDR3 totals 13 residues. Germline assignment: CDR1 SGHTS and CDR2 YDEGEE. The DNA of the CDR3 is TGTGCCAGCAGCTTGGACTCGGGTCAGCCCCAGCATTTT. Residues: CASSLDSGQPQHF.

The genes are TRBV5-4 and TRBJ1-2; TRBD1 aligns across 9 bases. Per the germline V gene, CDR1 is SGHNT and CDR2 is YYREEE (reference sequence). The CDR3 runs 14 residues. V trimming: 0 bases; J trimming: 8 bases; junction bases outside the gene matches: 5. The CDR3 reads CASSLDRGLWGYTF. CDR3 nucleotide sequence: TGTGCCAGCAGCTTGGACAGGGGGCTATGGGGCTACACCTTC.

This chain uses TRBV5-4 with TRBJ1-2, with no clear D. The germline gives CDR1 SGHNT, CDR2 YYREEE (reference sequence). V gave up 4 bases and J gave up 4 bases, with 14 bases separating them. The CDR3 runs to 14 residues. In DNA form, the CDR3 reads TGTGCCAGCAGCAACCCTCAGACCTTCTATGGCTACACCTTC. Protein product: CASSNPQTFYGYTF.

This rearrangement joins TRBV12-3 or TRBV12-4 to TRBJ2-4, with no clear D. CDR3 size: 12 residues. V was clipped by 7 bases and J by 0 bases, with 4 bases between them. CDR3 DNA: TGTGCCAGCACCATAGCCAAAAACATTCAGTACTTC. It encodes CASTIAKNIQYF.

The chain employs TRBV4-1 and TRBJ1-1, with D hard to call. Trimming shortened V by 1 base and J by 7 bases, and 13 bases separated the two germline ends. Germline assignment: CDR1 MGHRA and CDR2 YSYEKL. The CDR3 runs 14 residues. CDR3 coding DNA: TGCGCCAGCAGCCAAGGCGGACGGGTTGGTGAAGCTTTCTTT. This gives the protein CASSQGGRVGEAFF.

In DNA form, the CDR3 reads TGTGCCAGCAGTTTACAGGTGAACACTGAAGCTTTCTTT. It encodes CASSLQVNTEAFF. The chain couples TRBV6-5 to TRBJ1-1, with D perhaps matching TRBD1 (5 bases). Trimming stripped 4 bases from V and 0 bases from J, with 6 bases between. Germline CDR1 and CDR2: MNHEY and SVGAGI. The CDR3 is 13 amino acids.

V is TRBV10-3 and J is TRBJ1-2; D call uncertain. The germline CDR1 and CDR2 sequences are ENHRY and SYGVKD. Trimming removed 6 bases from V and 2 bases from J, with 10 bases in between. The CDR3 contains 13 residues. The CDR3 here is CAIRSPFNYGYTF. Written as DNA, the CDR3 is TGTGCCATCAGGTCCCCATTCAACTATGGCTACACCTTC.